This T cell receptor (beta chain) was obtained from a study of tumor and adjacent non-tumor tissue in lung cancer. The wider study: Histology: about a dozen adenocarcinoma, a couple of squamous cell carcinoma, 1 small cell lung cancer. Findings and limits, study-wide: Normal lung showed higher cumulative top 100 clone frequency than tumor. TCR diversity was significantly greater in tumor than normal lung tissue. Shorter survival was associated with higher TCR diversity in tumors.

This sample's RNA came from whole unsorted tissue. Distant lung tissue was collected more than 3 cm away from the tumor edge. With respect to this clonotype: Its antigen remains unidentified.

Germline lookup yields CDR1 SNHLY and CDR2 FYNNEI. V was trimmed by 3 bases and J by 7 bases, leaving 7 bases between them. The CDR3 length is 12 residues. A modified ARM-PCR protocol with three rounds of nested PCR amplified TCRbeta. TCRdb re-analysed the multiplex PCR reads in MiXCR, keeping a single row per CDR3 protein. The sample lists 80,000 to 130,000 distinct CDR3 sequences, about 62% occurring once. This chain connects TRBV2 to TRBJ2-1, with unresolved D. The sequenced material came from distant non-tumor lung tissue. This sequence was found in a man younger than 45 with non-small cell lung cancer. The CDR3 DNA reads TGTGCCAGCAGTGATATGGAAAATGAGCAGTTCTTC. Its protein product is CASSDMENEQFF.